This T cell receptor (beta chain) is from a study of blood T cell repertoires in COVID-19. V dropped 4 bases and J dropped 7; count of bases not matched to a gene: 6. The CDR3 extends over 13 amino acids. Germline CDR1 is SQVTM and CDR2 is ANQGSEA. In the authors' methods: Amplifying reference gene primers gave estimates of nucleated cell counts. Sequenced by immunoSEQ multiplex PCR; TCRdb stores in-frame clones only, minus some. V, J and clone size derive from that table, while D and trimming were established from the DNA sequence. The sample includes fewer than 350,000 clones, 70% to 90% seen only once; the top ten take roughly 2.3%. Residents of 24 US areas, aged roughly 18 to 89 years, made up the participants. Allocation to cohorts depended on clinical history reported by the participants. Recovery among Cohort 3 donors was established by two negative PCRs, clearance, or symptom resolution.

The material sequenced was PBMCs or T cells enriched from blood (not recorded which). The V and J genes are TRBV29-1 and TRBJ2-1; 8 bases fit TRBD1. This receptor was identified in a man aged 25-40 years who had recovered from COVID-19. This CDR3 is CSVGRDRKNEQFF. The CDR3 DNA reads as TGCAGCGTTGGACGGGACAGGAAGAATGAGCAGTTCTTC.